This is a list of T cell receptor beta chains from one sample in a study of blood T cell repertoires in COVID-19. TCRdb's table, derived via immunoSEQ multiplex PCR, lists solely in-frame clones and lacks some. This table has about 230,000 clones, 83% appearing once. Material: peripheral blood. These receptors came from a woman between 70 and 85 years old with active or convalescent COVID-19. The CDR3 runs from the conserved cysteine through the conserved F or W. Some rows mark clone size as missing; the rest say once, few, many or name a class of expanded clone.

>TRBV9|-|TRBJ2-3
CASSALGSGDGTDTQYF
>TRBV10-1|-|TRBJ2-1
CASSTNQAGRAYNEQFF
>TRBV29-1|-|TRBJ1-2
CSVARTDYGYTF
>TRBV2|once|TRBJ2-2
CASSGSGTATGELFF
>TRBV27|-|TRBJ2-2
CASSLLAGGNTGELFF
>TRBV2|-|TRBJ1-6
CASSGQPNSPLHF
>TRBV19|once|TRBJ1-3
CASSTTGGAGNTIYF
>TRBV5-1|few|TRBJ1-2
CASSLGGYYGYTF
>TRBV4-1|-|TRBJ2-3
CASSLPASGRGVTDTQYF
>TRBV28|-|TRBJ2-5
CASTKPPKETQYF
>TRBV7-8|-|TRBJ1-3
CASGLNSGNTIYF
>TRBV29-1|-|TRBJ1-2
CSVNGPGQKDTF
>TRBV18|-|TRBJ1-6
CASSPGWDRHNSPLHF
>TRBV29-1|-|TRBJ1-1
CSASGLINTEAFF
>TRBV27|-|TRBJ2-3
CASSLLGSYPDTQYF
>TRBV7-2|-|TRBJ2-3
CASSGLSGGYTDTQYF
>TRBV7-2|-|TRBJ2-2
CASSQGPFTGELFF
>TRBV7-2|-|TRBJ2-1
CASSSGRRNLYNEQFF
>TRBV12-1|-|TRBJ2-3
CASSDRGVRADTQYF
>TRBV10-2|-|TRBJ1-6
CASSEDRGEDSPLHF
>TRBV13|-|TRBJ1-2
CASSSADRPSYGYTF
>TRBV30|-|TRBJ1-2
CAWSVGPQAGLYGYTF